These 20 T cell receptor beta chains share one sample of origin, sequenced in a study of shared clonotypes between healthy human individuals. Repertoires were generated with immunoSEQ multiplex PCR, while TCRdb's copy carries only in-frame clones and drops some. The sample includes roughly 2.6 million clones, approximately 90% of them seen just once. Sequencing used naive CD4+ T cells sorted from blood. Subset noted: CD45RA+ positively selected. Receptor source: a man between 18 and 35 years old in good health.

The chain couples TRBV11-3 to TRBJ2-2; TRBD1 matches at 7 bases. Germline CDR1 SGHNT, CDR2 YENEEA. The ends lost 5 bases at V and 4 bases at J; junction bases unmatched: 10. CDR3 length: 16 residues. The CDR3 sequence: CASSISTGDPTGELFF. For the CDR3, the DNA is TGTGCCAGCAGCATTAGCACAGGGGATCCCACCGGGGAGCTGTTTTTT.

CDR3 sequence reads: CASSKDYTAAFF. The CDR3 DNA sequence: TGTGCCAGTAGTAAAGATTACACGGCCGCTTTCTTT. The chain combines TRBV19 with TRBJ1-1; D call uncertain. The CDR3 covers 12 residues. CDR1 is LNHDA and CDR2 is SQIVND in the germline V gene (reference sequence). V lost 4 bases and J 11 bases, leaving 14 bases between the germline ends.

This chain uses TRBV7-9 with TRBJ2-1, with 10 bases identical to TRBD1. Germline V CDR1 and CDR2: SEHNR, FQNEAQ (reference sequence). With V trimmed by 5 bases and J by 9 bases, 10 bases remained unmatched. The CDR3 sequence is 15 residues long. The CDR3 is CASSPFRDRGIEQFF. In nucleotides, the CDR3 is TGTGCCAGCAGCCCTTTTCGGGACAGGGGAATTGAGCAGTTCTTC.

This chain links TRBV30 with TRBJ2-5; D is undetermined. The CDR3 sequence is 12 residues long. Germline V gene data show CDR1 as GTSNPN and CDR2 as SVGIG (reference sequence). The V end was cut by 5 bases, the J end by 5 bases, with 12 bases between. CDR3 protein: CAWGRFGETQYF. In nucleotides, the CDR3 is TGTGCCTGGGGCAGGTTCGGGGAGACCCAGTACTTC.

In nucleotides, the CDR3 is TGTGCCAGCAGTCCCGGGGGGGACCAGCCCCAGCATTTT. Translation: CASSPGGDQPQHF. The V call is TRBV6-6, the J call TRBJ1-5; possibly TRBD1 for D (5 bases). Germline values: CDR1 MNHNY, CDR2 SVGAGI (reference sequence). V gave up 5 bases and J gave up 7 bases, with 12 bases separating them. This CDR3 contains 13 residues.

The V and J genes are TRBV6-5 and TRBJ1-5; 10 bases agree with TRBD1. The V segment lost 6 bases and the J segment 6 bases; nucleotides outside the gene matches: 5. The CDR3 is made up of 14 amino acids. Germline CDR1 is MNHEY and CDR2 is SVGAGI. The chain's CDR3 is CASSRTGGRQPQHF. Written as DNA, the CDR3 is TGTGCCAGCAGCCGGACAGGGGGACGTCAGCCCCAGCATTTT.

The rearrangement links TRBV10-3 to TRBJ1-2, with D possibly TRBD1 on 6 matching bases. Germline CDR1 reads ENHRY; CDR2 reads SYGVKD. The CDR3 totals 14 residues. V lost 10 bases, J lost 7 bases, and 22 bases lay in between. The CDR3 sequence is CANAPGQGYSGYTF. CDR3 DNA: TGTGCCAATGCCCCGGGCCAGGGGTACTCTGGCTACACCTTC.

About this clone itself: The same CDR3 also results from other DNA sequences found in this sample. The chain recombines TRBV19 with TRBJ2-1; 11 nucleotides match TRBD2. The CDR3 loop spans 16 amino acids. The germline CDR1 and CDR2 sequences are LNHDA and SQIVND (reference sequence). The trim removed 4 bases at V and 0 bases at J, leaving 2 bases unmatched. CDR3 protein: CASSRLAGSSYNEQFF. The CDR3 nucleotides read TGTGCCAGTAGTAGACTAGCGGGGAGCTCCTACAATGAGCAGTTCTTC.

The chain joins TRBV7-9 to TRBJ2-4, with no clear D. In germline, CDR1 is SEHNR, CDR2 FQNEAQ (reference sequence). Trimming took 5 bases from V and 5 from J, leaving 7 bases between them. This CDR3 is 12 amino acids long. CDR3 loop: CASSRPENIQYF. The CDR3 DNA follows: TGTGCCAGCAGCCGCCCCGAAAACATTCAGTACTTC.

The chain has TRBV9 and TRBJ2-3, with 11 nucleotides matching TRBD2. This CDR3 region has 16 residues. The trim removed 0 bases at V and 3 bases at J, leaving 3 bases unmatched. The germline V gene has CDR1 SGDLS and CDR2 YYNGEE. This CDR3 reads CASSVASGRSTDTQYF. In DNA, the CDR3 is TGTGCCAGCAGCGTAGCTAGCGGGAGGAGTACAGATACGCAGTATTTT.

The chain couples TRBV10-1 to TRBJ2-7; the match to TRBD1 covers 11 bases. The V gene's germline CDR1 is WNHNN and CDR2 SYGVQD (reference sequence). V dropped 9 bases and J dropped 5; count of bases not matched to a gene: 12. The CDR3 is 15 amino acids. The CDR3: CASPPAGQGADEQYF. CDR3 nucleotide sequence: TGCGCCAGTCCCCCCGCAGGACAGGGGGCAGACGAGCAGTACTTC.

The rearrangement joins TRBV4-1 to TRBJ2-3; 10 nucleotides align to TRBD2. The CDR3 contains 16 residues. J gave up 2 bases and V 2 bases, and 4 bases lay outside the gene matches. Germline assignment: CDR1 MGHRA and CDR2 YSYEKL. The CDR3 protein is CASSQLAGGHTDTQYF. The CDR3 nucleotides are TGCGCCAGCAGCCAATTAGCGGGAGGACACACAGATACGCAGTATTTT.

The chain uses TRBV7-9 and TRBJ2-3; TRBD2 aligns across 12 bases. Germline CDR1 is SEHNR and CDR2 is FQNEAQ (reference sequence). CDR3 size: 17 residues. V gave up 5 bases and J gave up 0 bases; unmatched junction bases: 6. The CDR3 DNA sequence: TGTGCCAGCAGCCTTGGACTAGCGGGGCTTAGCACAGATACGCAGTATTTT. It is translated as CASSLGLAGLSTDTQYF.

A single count supports this clone. V and J are TRBV28 and TRBJ2-2, with D possibly being TRBD1 (5 bases). V lost 7 bases and J lost 6, with 12 bases in between. Per germline, CDR1 MDHEN and CDR2 SYDVKM. The length of the CDR3 is 13 residues. The CDR3 region is CASKGQGAGELFF. The CDR3 bases are TGTGCCAGCAAGGGCCAAGGGGCCGGGGAGCTGTTTTTT. The full variable domain, in which reference TRBV28 and TRBJ2-2 provide the parts outside the CDR3, is DVKVTQSSRYLVKRTGEKVFLECVQDMDHENMFWYRQDPGLGLRLIYFSYDVKMKEKGDIPEGYSVSREKKERFSLILESASTNQTSMYLCASKGQGAGELFFGEGSRLTVL.

The DNA of the CDR3 is TGTGCCAGTAGTATCACCAGGGGGTCCGGGGCCAACGTCCTGACTTTC. As protein: CASSITRGSGANVLTF. The rearrangement joins TRBV19 to TRBJ2-6, with TRBD1 matching over 7 bases. The germline V gene encodes CDR1 LNHDA and CDR2 SQIVND (reference sequence). J gave up 4 bases and V 3 bases, and 6 bases lay outside the gene matches. The CDR3 extends over 16 amino acids.

With regard to this clone: One end of the junction varies from germline; a read error may be responsible. J is TRBJ2-3 and V is TRBV27; D unresolved. From germline, CDR1 is MNHEY and CDR2 SMNVEV (reference sequence). The CDR3 runs to 14 residues. CDR3 DNA: TGTGCCAGCCGTTTCCACCGAAGCACAGATACGCAGTATTTT. Protein: CASRFHRSTDTQYF.

The chain joins TRBV4-3 to TRBJ1-5; D gene ambiguous. Looked up from germline, CDR1 is LGHNA and CDR2 is YSLEER. Between the trimmed V and J ends, which lost 0 bases and 6 bases, there was a span of 9 bases. The CDR3 is 14 amino acids. CDR3 in DNA: TGCGCCAGCAGCCAAGATACGGGAGGTCAGCCCCAGCATTTT. As protein: CASSQDTGGQPQHF.

This chain connects TRBV7-2 to TRBJ2-5; D is possibly TRBD2 (6 bases). The CDR3 is made up of 16 amino acids. Germline V lookup: CDR1 SGHTA, CDR2 FQGNSA. Between the trimmed V and J ends, which lost 5 bases and 1 base, there was a span of 17 bases. DNA of the CDR3: TGTGCCAGCAGCCACGGGATAGCGGCGATCCAAGAGACCCAGTACTTC. Protein sequence: CASSHGIAAIQETQYF.

This rearrangement joins TRBV18 to TRBJ2-2, with a weak D call TRBD2 (6 bases). The CDR3 consists of 13 residues. Trimming left V 8 bases short and J 3 bases short, with 10 bases between. Germline values: CDR1 KGHSH, CDR2 LQKENI. CDR3 nucleotides: TGTGCCAGCCGCGGGACCGACACCGGGGAGCTGTTTTTT. Residues: CASRGTDTGELFF.

The genes are TRBV10-1 and TRBJ1-6; D call uncertain. Trimming removed 6 bases at V and 7 bases at J, with 10 bases between. Germline V gene data show CDR1 as WNHNN and CDR2 as SYGVQD (reference sequence). The CDR3 covers 13 residues. CDR3 bases: TGCGCCAGCAGCGGTGCCCTGAATTCACCCCTCCACTTT. Amino acid sequence: CASSGALNSPLHF.